The next 14 T cell receptor beta chains were all read from a single sample in a study of T cell changes during pregnancy in multiple sclerosis. Using immunoSEQ multiplex PCR, the repertoire was profiled, and TCRdb retains in-frame clones only, with some absent. Here the sample spans 11,000 or so clones, roughly 94% being singletons. The sequenced sample was CD4+ T cells from peripheral blood mononuclear cells, obtained before pregnancy. The receptor set was obtained from a female donor with multiple sclerosis, enrolled in a pregnancy study.

The chain carries TRBV7-2 and TRBJ2-7; TRBD2 might be the D (6 bases). Deletions cut 5 bases from V and 0 bases from J, with 11 bases between. CDR1 and CDR2 from the germline V gene are SGHTA and FQGNSA. The CDR3 consists of 14 residues. CDR3 protein: CASSPAGSSYEQYF. Here the CDR3 DNA reads TGTGCCAGCAGCCCAGCGGGTAGCTCCTACGAGCAGTACTTC.

The chain links TRBV10-3 to TRBJ1-1; maybe TRBD1 (6 bases). Germline values: CDR1 ENHRY, CDR2 SYGVKD. V lost 2 bases and J 2 bases, leaving 12 bases between the germline ends. CDR3 length: 15 residues. The CDR3 DNA sequence: TGTGCCATCAGTGAGAAACAGGGTGCCAACACTGAAGCTTTCTTT. Translated: CAISEKQGANTEAFF.

This clone was seen just once. The chain uses TRBV19 and TRBJ1-2; TRBD1 aligns across 11 bases. Trimming at V came to 9 bases and at J to 8 bases, leaving 26 bases not matched to a gene. The CDR3 extends over 19 amino acids. The germline V gene has CDR1 LNHDA and CDR2 SQIVND (reference sequence). The CDR3 protein is CASHQHRGGDRGTRGGYTF. CDR3 coding DNA: TGTGCCAGCCACCAACATCGGGGGGGGGACAGGGGGACCCGGGGGGGCTACACCTTC.

The chain uses TRBV19 and TRBJ2-7; 8 bases match TRBD1. Per germline, CDR1 LNHDA and CDR2 SQIVND (reference sequence). This CDR3 has 13 residues. V gave up 7 bases and J gave up 5 bases; unmatched junction bases: 7. The CDR3: CASTGTGPDEQYF. The CDR3, as DNA: TGTGCCAGTACCGGGACAGGACCCGACGAGCAGTACTTC.

This chain joins TRBV4-1 and TRBJ2-7; 7 bases match TRBD1. The CDR3 is 15 residues long. Germline CDR1 MGHRA, CDR2 YSYEKL. Trimming took 0 bases from V and 6 from J; bases not matched to a gene: 8. In DNA form, the CDR3 reads TGCGCCAGCAGCCAAGAGGGACAGCTATCCGGCGAGCAGTACTTC. Translating gives CASSQEGQLSGEQYF.

The chain couples TRBV25-1 to TRBJ2-1, with D possibly matching TRBD2 (6 bases). Germline V gene lookup returns CDR1 MGHDK and CDR2 SYGVNS. The V end lost 4 bases, the J end lost 9 bases, and 10 bases lay between the germline ends. This CDR3 spans 12 amino acids. CDR3 in DNA: TGTGCCAGCAGTGGGCTAGCGTTTGAGCAGTTCTTC. Translating it yields CASSGLAFEQFF.

V and J are TRBV25-1 and TRBJ1-2; D might be TRBD1 (5 bases). V was trimmed by 3 bases and J by 4 bases, leaving 9 bases between them. CDR1 and CDR2 (germline): MGHDK, SYGVNS. The CDR3 has 13 amino acids. The CDR3 here is CASSEQGVYGYTF. The CDR3 nucleotides read TGTGCCAGCAGTGAGCAAGGGGTCTATGGCTACACCTTC.

The gene calls are TRBV11-1 and TRBJ2-3; 8 nucleotides match TRBD2. V shed 3 bases, J shed 2 bases, and the junction held 4 bases outside the gene matches. Germline V lookup: CDR1 SGHAT, CDR2 FQDESV (reference sequence). The CDR3 runs to 15 residues. The CDR3 region has the DNA TGTGCCAGCAGCTTGGGACTAGGGAACACAGATACGCAGTATTTT. Its translation: CASSLGLGNTDTQYF.

The chain employs TRBV21-1 and TRBJ1-6; TRBD1, the table's D call, lacks a check against the DNA. TRBV21-1 is flagged as a pseudogene. CDR3 length equals 14 residues. DNA for the CDR3: TGTGCCATCCAAGACAGGCCTGCAAATTCACCCCTCCACTTT. This sequence encodes CAIQDRPANSPLHF.

The chain links TRBV5-1 to TRBJ2-2; 10 positions match TRBD2. V lost 1 base and J lost 0; bases outside the gene matches: 9. The CDR3 consists of 19 residues. CDR1 and CDR2 from the germline V gene are SGHRS and YFSETQ. This CDR3 is CASSLRPSGGTTNTGELFF. CDR3 DNA: TGCGCCAGCAGCTTGAGGCCTAGCGGGGGAACAACGAACACCGGGGAGCTGTTTTTT.

The rearrangement links TRBV7-6 to TRBJ2-3; 11 bases agree with TRBD2. Germline CDR1 reads SGHVS; CDR2 reads FNYEAQ. This CDR3 comprises 18 residues. Trimming removed 2 bases from V and 2 bases from J; junction bases left unmatched: 9. CDR3 DNA sequence: TGTGCCAGCAGCTTAAGTCCCACTAGCGGGGGACACACAGATACGCAGTATTTT. The encoded protein is CASSLSPTSGGHTDTQYF.

This sequence joins TRBV4-1 and TRBJ1-5; 10 bases fit TRBD1. The V gene end was trimmed by 5 bases and the J gene end by 9 bases; junction bases not matched to a gene: 10. CDR1 is MGHRA and CDR2 is YSYEKL in the germline V gene. The CDR3 consists of 15 residues. In DNA, the CDR3 is TGCGCCAGCAGCACCTGGACAGGGGGACTCGGGCCCCAGCATTTT. Residues: CASSTWTGGLGPQHF.

V gene TRBV6-6 combines with J gene TRBJ2-5; 7 nucleotides align to TRBD2. Germline CDR1 and CDR2: MNHNY and SVGAGI (reference sequence). J gave up 4 bases and V 5 bases, and 7 bases lay outside the gene matches. This CDR3 spans 14 amino acids. The chain's CDR3 is CASSPRDYRETQYF. CDR3 coding DNA: TGTGCCAGCAGTCCGCGGGACTATAGAGAGACCCAGTACTTC.

The rearrangement joins TRBV2 to TRBJ1-4; tentative D call: TRBD1 (6 bases). The CDR3 contains 14 residues. Germline CDR1 and CDR2: SNHLY and FYNNEI. The germline V and J ends were trimmed by 6 bases and 3 bases, with 11 bases remaining between them. CDR3 coding DNA: TGTGCCAGCAGGATCCAGGGGTCTAATGAAAAACTGTTTTTT. Translation gives CASRIQGSNEKLFF.